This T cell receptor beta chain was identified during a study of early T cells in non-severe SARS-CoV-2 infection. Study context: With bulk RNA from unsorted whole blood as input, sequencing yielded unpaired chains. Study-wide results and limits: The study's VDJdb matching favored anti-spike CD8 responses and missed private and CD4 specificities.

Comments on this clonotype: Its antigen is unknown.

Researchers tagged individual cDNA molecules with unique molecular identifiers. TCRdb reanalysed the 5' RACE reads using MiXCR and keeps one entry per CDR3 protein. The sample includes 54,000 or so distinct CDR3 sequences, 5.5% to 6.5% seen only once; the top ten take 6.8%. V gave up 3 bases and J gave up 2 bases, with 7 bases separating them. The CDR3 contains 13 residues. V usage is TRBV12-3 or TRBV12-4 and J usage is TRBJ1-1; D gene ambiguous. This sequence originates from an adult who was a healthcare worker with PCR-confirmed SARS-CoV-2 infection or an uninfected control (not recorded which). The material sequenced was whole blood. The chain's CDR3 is CASSLDGNTEAFF. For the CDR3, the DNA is TGTGCCAGCAGTTTGGACGGCAACACTGAAGCTTTCTTT.